This T cell receptor beta chain was documented in a study of T-cell reconstitution after alpha-beta-depleted transplantation in children. This clonotype was seen more than once but under ten times. Unique molecular identifiers were used in preparing the TCRbeta library. Via MiXCR, TCRdb re-called the PCR reads, giving one row per CDR3 protein. This sample has about 610,000 distinct CDR3 sequences, with 8% to 11% found just once. Trimming shortened V by 2 bases and J by 3 bases, and 8 bases separated the two germline ends. The CDR3 contains 14 residues. The germline gives CDR1 SGHVS, CDR2 FQNEAQ. This specimen was PBMCs from the stem cell graft donor, taken from the stem cell graft. The gene calls are TRBV7-8 and TRBJ2-1; D is uncertain. The receptor was derived from a human donor who donated a stem cell graft to a child with acute myeloid leukemia. The CDR3: CASSLPRDYNEQFF. The CDR3 region has the DNA TGTGCCAGCAGCTTACCGAGAGACTACAATGAGCAGTTCTTC.